This passage covers 2 T cell receptor beta chains from one sample sequenced in a study of cytomegalovirus exposure and HLA in healthy donors. Primers for the PCR totalled 60 Vbeta and 13 Jbeta. Sequencing was performed with immunoSEQ multiplex PCR; in TCRdb, only in-frame clones are kept and a portion is missing. Here the sample spans 100,000 to 150,000 clones, around 78% being singletons. Input material: PBMCs. The source of these receptors is a man aged 45-60 years in good health and CMV-seronegative.

The chain uses TRBV29-1 and TRBJ2-1, with TRBD1 matching 7 bases. J was trimmed by 6 bases and V by 6 bases; bases with no gene match: 14. The CDR3 is 15 amino acids. Per the germline V gene, CDR1 is SQVTM and CDR2 is ANQGSEA. This chain's CDR3 is CSVRPPGGVGNEQFF. The CDR3 region has the DNA TGCAGCGTCCGTCCCCCAGGGGGTGTCGGCAATGAGCAGTTCTTC.

At least ten counts were recorded for this clone. The chain recombines TRBV7-9 with TRBJ2-2, with D possibly TRBD2 on 6 matching bases. The germline V gene encodes CDR1 SEHNR and CDR2 FQNEAQ (reference sequence). The CDR3 loop spans 14 amino acids. V was clipped by 6 bases and J by 7 bases, with 15 bases between them. CDR3 DNA: TGTGCCAGCAGAGGGACTGACTTGGGCGGGGAGCTGTTTTTT. Translation gives CASRGTDLGGELFF.